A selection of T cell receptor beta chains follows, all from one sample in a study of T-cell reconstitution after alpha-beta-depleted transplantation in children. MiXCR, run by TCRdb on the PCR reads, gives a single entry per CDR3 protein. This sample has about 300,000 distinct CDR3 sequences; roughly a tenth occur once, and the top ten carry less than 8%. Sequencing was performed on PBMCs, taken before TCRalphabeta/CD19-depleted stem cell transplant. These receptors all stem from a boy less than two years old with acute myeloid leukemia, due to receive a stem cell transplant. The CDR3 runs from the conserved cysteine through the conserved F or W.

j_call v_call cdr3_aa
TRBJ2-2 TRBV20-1 CSAQDGSGELFF
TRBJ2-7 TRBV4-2 CASSQEGGILSYEQYF
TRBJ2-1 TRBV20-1 CSARGLAVSYNEQFF
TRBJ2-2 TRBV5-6 CASSFGEGGSTGELFF
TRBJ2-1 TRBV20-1 CSARSYCYNEQFF
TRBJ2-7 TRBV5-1 CASSPGHPGEQYF
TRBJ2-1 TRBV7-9 CASRHLGVPNNEQFF
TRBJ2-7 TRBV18 CASSPPSRPYEQYF
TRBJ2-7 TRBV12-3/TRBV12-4 CASSYWAGTFDEQYF
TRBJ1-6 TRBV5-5 CASSMGAGRNNSPLHF
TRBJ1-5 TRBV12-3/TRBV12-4 CASNYRGGHQPQHF
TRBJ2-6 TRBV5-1 CASSLGDAGANVLTF
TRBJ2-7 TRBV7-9 CASSLARAGEQYF
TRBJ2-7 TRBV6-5 CASSYGTGTGGNEQYF
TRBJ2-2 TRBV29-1 CSARRAGELFF
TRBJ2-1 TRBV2 CASSEGTSGSNEQFF
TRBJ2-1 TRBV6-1 CASSENDEGREQFF
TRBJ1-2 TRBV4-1 CASSPRGVSYGYTF
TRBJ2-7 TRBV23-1 CASSCRDRVHEQYF
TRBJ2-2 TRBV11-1 CASSLGGNGELFF
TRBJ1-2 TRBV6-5 CASSYLDVAYGYTF
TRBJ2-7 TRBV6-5 CASSSSPVTYEQYF
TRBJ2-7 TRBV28 CASSLWAGYEQYF
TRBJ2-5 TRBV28 CASSFQGQGLETQYF
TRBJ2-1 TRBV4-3 CASSQLLAGDNEQFF
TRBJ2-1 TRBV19 CASSIDKFNEQFF
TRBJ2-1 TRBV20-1 CCASGTSGTNSYNEQFF
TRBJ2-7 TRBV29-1 CSLRRDGVYEQYF
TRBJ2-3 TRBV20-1 CSADGTGNTDTQYF
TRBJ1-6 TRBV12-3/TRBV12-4 CASSLRDRRGSPLHF
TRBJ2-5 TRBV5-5 CASSNRDVFQETQYF
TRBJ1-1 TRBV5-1 CASSLDTGNTEAFF
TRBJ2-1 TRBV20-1 CSARRTSGYNEQFF
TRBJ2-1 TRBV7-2 CASSPRRGSSDQFF
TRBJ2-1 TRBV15 CATSRDRLVNEQFF
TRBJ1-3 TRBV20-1 CSARGGEAGNTIYF
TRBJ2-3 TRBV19 CASSILSDTQYF
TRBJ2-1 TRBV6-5 CASGNNEQFF
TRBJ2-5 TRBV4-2 CASTKEAGGYQETQYF
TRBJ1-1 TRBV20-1 CSATDSMNTEAFF
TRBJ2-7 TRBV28 CASSFAGGTKYF